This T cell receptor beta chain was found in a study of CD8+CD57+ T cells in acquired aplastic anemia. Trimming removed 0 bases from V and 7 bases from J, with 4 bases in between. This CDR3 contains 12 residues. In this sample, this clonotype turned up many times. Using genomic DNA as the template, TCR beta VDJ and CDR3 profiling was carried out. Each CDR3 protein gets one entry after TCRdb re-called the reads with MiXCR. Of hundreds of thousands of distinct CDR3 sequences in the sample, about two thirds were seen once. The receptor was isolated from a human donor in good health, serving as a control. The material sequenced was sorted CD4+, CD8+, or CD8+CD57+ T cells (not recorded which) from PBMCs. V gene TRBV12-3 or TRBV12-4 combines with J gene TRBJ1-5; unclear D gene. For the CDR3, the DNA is TGTGCCAGCAGTTTAGCTTGGCAGCCCCAGCATTTT. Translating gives CASSLAWQPQHF.